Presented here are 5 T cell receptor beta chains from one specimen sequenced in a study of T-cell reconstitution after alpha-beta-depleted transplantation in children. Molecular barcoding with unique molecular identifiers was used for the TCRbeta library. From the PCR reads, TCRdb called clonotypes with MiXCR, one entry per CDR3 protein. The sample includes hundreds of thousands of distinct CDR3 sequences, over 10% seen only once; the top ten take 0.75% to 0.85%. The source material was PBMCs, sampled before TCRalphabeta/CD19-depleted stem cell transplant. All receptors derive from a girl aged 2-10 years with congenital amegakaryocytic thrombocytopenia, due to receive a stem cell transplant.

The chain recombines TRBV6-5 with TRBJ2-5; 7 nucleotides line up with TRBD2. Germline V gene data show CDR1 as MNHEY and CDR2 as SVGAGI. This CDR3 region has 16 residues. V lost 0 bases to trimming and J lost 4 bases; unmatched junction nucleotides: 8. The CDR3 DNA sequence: TGTGCCAGCAGTTACTCGGCTGGGCGGGGGAGAGAGACCCAGTACTTC. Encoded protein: CASSYSAGRGRETQYF.

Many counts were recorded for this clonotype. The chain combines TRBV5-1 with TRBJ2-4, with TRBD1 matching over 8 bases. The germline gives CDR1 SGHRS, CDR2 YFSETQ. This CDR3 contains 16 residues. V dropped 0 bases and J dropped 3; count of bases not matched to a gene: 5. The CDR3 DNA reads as TGCGCCAGCAGCTTGGGAGGACAGGGTGACAAAAACATTCAGTACTTC. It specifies CASSLGGQGDKNIQYF.

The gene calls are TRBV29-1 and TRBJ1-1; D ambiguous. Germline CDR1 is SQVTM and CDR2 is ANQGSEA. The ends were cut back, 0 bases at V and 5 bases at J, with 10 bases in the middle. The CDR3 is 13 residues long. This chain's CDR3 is CSVEEGPGTEAFF. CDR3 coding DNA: TGCAGCGTTGAAGAGGGCCCTGGAACTGAAGCTTTCTTT.

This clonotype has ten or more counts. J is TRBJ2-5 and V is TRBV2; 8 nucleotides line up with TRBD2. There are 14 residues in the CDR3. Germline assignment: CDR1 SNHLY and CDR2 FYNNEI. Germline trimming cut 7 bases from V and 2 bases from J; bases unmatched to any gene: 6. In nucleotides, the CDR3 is TGTGCCAGCAATCCACTAGCGGAACAAGAGACCCAGTACTTC. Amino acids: CASNPLAEQETQYF.

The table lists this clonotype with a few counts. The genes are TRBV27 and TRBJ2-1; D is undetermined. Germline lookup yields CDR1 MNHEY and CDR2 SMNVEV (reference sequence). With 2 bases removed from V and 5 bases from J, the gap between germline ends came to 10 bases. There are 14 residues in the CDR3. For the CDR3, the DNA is TGTGCCAGCAGTTTAATAGGCCGGGACAATGAGCAGTTCTTC. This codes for CASSLIGRDNEQFF.